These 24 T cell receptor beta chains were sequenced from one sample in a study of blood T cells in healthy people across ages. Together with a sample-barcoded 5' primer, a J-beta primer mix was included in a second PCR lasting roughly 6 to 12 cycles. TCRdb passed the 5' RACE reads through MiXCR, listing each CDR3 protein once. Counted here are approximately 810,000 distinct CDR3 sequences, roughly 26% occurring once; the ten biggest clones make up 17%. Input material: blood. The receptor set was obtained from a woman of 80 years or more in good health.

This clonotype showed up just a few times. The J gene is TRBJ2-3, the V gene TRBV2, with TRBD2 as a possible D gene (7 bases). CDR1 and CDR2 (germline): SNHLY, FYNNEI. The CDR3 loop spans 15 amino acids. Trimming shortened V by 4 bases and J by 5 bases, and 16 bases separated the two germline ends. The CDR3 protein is CASSVGGGAGDTQYF. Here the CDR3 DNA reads TGTGCCAGCAGTGTGGGTGGGGGGGCCGGAGATACGCAGTATTTT.

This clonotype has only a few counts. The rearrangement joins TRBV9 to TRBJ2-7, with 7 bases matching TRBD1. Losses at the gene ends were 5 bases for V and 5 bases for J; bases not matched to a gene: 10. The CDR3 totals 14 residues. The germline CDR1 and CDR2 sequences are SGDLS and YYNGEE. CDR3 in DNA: TGTGCCAGCAGGGCGAGGACAGGTAGCCACGAGCAGTACTTC. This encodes CASRARTGSHEQYF. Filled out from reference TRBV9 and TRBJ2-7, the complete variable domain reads DSGVTQTPKHLITATGQRVTLRCSPRSGDLSVYWYQQSLDQGLQFLIQYYNGEERAKGNILERFSAQQFPDLHSELNLSSLELGDSALYFCASRARTGSHEQYFGPGTRLTVT.

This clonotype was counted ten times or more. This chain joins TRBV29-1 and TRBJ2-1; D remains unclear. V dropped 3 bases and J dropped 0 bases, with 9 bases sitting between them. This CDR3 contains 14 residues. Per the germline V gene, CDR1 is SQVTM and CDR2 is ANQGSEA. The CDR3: CSVESPSSYNEQFF. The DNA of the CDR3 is TGCAGCGTTGAGTCTCCGAGCTCCTACAATGAGCAGTTCTTC.

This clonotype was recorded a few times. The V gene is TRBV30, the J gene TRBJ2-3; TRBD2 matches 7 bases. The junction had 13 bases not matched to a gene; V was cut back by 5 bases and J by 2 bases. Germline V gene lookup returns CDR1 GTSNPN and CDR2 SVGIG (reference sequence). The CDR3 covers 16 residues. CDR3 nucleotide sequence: TGTGCCTGGGGGGGGGACCGGCGGACGGACACAGATACGCAGTATTTT. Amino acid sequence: CAWGGDRRTDTDTQYF. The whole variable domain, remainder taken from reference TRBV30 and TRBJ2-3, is SQTIHQWPATLVQPVGSPLSLECTVEGTSNPNLYWYRQAAGRGLQLLFYSVGIGQISSEVPQNLSASRPQDRQFILSSKKLLLSDSGFYLCAWGGDRRTDTDTQYFGPGTRLTVL.

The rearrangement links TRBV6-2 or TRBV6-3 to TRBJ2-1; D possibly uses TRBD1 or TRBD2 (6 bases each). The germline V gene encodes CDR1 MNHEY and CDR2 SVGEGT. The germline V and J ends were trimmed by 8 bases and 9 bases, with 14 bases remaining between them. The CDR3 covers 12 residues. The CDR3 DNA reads TGTGCCAGCCAACAGGGAGGCGCTGAGCAGTTCTTC. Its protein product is CASQQGGAEQFF.

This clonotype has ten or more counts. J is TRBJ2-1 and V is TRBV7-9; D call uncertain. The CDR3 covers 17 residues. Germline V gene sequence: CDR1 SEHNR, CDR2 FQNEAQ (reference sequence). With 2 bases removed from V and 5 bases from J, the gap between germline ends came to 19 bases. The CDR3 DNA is TGTGCCAGCAGCTTAATAGTCGACACTTCGCCGCACAATGAGCAGTTCTTC. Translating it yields CASSLIVDTSPHNEQFF.

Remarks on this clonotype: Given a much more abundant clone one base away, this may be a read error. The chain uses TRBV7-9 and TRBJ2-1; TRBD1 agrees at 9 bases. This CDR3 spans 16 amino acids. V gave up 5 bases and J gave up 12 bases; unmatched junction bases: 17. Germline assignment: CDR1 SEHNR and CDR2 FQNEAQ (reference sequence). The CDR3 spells CASSPTGTGMIDGQFF. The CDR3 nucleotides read TGTGCCAGCAGCCCAACCGGGACAGGGATGATCGATGGGCAGTTCTTC.

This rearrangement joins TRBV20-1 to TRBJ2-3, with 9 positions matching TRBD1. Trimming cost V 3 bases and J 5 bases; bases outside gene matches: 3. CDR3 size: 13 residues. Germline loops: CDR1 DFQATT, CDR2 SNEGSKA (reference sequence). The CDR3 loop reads CSASGTGRDTQYF. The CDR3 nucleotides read TGCAGTGCTAGCGGGACAGGGCGAGATACGCAGTATTTT.

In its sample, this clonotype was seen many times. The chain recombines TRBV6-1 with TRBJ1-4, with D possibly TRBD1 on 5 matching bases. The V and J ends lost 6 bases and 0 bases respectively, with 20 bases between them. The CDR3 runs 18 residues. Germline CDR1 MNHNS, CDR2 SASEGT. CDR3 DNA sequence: TGTGCCAGCAGCAGCGCGCACGGGACGTCGTCAACTAATGAAAAACTGTTTTTT. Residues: CASSSAHGTSSTNEKLFF.

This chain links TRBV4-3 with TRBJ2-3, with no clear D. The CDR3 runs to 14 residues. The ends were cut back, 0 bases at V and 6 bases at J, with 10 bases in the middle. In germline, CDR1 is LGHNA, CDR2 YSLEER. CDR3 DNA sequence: TGCGCCAGCAGCCAAGATGGAAGGGTGGATACGCAGTATTTT. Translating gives CASSQDGRVDTQYF.

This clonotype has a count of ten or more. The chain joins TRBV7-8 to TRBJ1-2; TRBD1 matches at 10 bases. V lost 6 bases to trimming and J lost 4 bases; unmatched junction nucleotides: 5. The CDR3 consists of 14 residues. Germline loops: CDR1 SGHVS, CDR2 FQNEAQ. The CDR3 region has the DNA TGTGCCAGCAGTTTCCGGGACAGGGGCTATGGCTACACCTTC. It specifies CASSFRDRGYGYTF.

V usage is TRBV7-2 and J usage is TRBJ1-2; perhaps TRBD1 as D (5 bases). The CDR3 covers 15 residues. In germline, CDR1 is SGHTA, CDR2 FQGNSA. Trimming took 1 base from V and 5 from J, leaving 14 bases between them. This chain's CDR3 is CASSLVGRVSYGYTF. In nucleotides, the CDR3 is TGTGCCAGCAGCTTAGTGGGACGGGTTTCTTATGGCTACACCTTC.

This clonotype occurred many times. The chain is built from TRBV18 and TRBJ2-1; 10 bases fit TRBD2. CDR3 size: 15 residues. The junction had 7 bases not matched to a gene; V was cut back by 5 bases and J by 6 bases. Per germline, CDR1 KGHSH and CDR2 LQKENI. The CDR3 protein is CASSSGLARSNEQFF. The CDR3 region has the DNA TGTGCCAGCTCATCGGGACTAGCGAGGAGCAATGAGCAGTTCTTC.

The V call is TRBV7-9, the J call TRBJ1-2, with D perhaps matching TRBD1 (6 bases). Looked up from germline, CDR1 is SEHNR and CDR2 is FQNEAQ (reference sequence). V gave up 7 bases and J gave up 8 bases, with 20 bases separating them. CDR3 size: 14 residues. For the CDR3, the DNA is TGTGCCAGCACCGTTGACACAGGGCGTTCAGGCTACACCTTC. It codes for CASTVDTGRSGYTF.

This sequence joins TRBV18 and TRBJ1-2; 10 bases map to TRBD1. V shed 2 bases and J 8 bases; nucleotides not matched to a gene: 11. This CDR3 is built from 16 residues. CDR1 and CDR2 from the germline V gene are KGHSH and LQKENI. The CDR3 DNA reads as TGTGCCAGCTCACCATCAACTCCGGGACAGGGGAGAGGCTACACCTTC. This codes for CASSPSTPGQGRGYTF.

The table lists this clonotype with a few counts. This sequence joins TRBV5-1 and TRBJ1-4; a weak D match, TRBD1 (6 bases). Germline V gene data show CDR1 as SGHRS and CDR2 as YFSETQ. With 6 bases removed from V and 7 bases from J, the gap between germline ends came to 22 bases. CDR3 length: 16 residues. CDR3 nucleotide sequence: TGCGCCAGCACACCTACCGGGAGGGGGAGAGGTGAAAAACTGTTTTTT. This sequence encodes CASTPTGRGRGEKLFF.

CDR3 protein: CASRKRQSAEAFF. CDR3 DNA sequence: TGTGCCAGCAGGAAGAGACAGTCGGCTGAAGCTTTCTTT. The chain recombines TRBV11-3 with TRBJ1-1; D possibly corresponds to TRBD1 (5 bases). Per the germline V gene, CDR1 is SGHNT and CDR2 is YENEEA. Deletions cut 6 bases from V and 6 bases from J, with 14 bases between. CDR3 size: 13 residues.

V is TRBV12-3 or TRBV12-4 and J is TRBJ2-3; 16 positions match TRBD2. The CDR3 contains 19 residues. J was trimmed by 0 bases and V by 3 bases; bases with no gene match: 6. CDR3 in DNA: TGTGCCAGCAGTTTTGGGGGACTAGCGGGGGGGGCTAGCACAGATACGCAGTATTTT. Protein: CASSFGGLAGGASTDTQYF.

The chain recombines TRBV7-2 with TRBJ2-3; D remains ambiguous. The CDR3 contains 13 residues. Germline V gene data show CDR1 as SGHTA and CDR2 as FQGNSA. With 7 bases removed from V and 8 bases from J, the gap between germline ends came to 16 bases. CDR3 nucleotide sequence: TGTGCCAGCATTCTACCTGGCCTCTCTACGCAGTATTTT. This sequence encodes CASILPGLSTQYF.

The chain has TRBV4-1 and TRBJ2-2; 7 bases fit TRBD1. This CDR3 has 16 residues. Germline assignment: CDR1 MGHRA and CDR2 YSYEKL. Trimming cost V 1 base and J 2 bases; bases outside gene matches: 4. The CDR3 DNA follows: TGCGCCAGCAGCCAAGTCAGGGGGAGTAACACCGGGGAGCTGTTTTTT. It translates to CASSQVRGSNTGELFF.

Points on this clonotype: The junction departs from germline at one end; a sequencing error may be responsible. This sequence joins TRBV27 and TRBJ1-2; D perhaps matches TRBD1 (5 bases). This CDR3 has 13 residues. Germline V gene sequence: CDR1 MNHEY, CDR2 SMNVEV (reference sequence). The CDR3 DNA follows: TGTGCCGGCAGTTCCCACGGGGGACGGGGCTACACCTTC. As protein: CAGSSHGGRGYTF.

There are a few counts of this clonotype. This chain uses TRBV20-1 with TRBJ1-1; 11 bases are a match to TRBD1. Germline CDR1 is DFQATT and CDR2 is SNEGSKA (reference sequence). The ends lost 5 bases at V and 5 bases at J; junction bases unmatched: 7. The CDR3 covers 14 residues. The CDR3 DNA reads TGCAGTGCTCCAAGGGGGACAGGGGGGACTGAAGCTTTCTTT. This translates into CSAPRGTGGTEAFF.

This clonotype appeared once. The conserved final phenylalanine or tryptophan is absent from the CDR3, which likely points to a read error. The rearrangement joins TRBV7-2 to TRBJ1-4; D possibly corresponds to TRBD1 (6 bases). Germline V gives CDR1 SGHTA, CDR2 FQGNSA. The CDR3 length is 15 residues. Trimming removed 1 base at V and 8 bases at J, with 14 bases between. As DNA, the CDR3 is TGTGCCAGCAGCTTAGTTCGGGGGCAGAGAGAAAAACTGTTTTGT. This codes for CASSLVRGQREKLFC.

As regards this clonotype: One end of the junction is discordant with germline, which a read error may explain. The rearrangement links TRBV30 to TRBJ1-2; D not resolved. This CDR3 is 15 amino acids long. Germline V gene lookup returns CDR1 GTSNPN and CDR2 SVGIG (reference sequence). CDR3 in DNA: TGTGCTTGGAGAGGTGACCGGATCGGAACTTATGGCTACACCTTC. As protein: CAWRGDRIGTYGYTF. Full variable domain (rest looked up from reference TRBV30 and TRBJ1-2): SQTIHQWPATLVQPVGSPLSLECTVEGTSNPNLYWYRQAAGRGLQLLFYSVGIGQISSEVPQNLSASRPQDRQFILSSKKLLLSDSGFYLCAWRGDRIGTYGYTFGSGTRLTVV.